The clone carrying this T cell receptor beta chain was picked up a small number of times. The data are from a study of T cell repertoires in ileal Crohn's disease. Across the whole study: Patients had a median approximately 7.3-year disease duration, and around 35% were active smokers.

Germline V gene data show CDR1 as SQVTM and CDR2 as ANQGSEA. V lost 1 base and J 7 bases, leaving 13 bases between the germline ends. The CDR3 is made up of 13 amino acids. Data came from immunoSEQ multiplex PCR; TCRdb stores just in-frame clones and leaves some out. The sample records approximately 6,900 clones, around 72% being singletons. The rearrangement uses TRBV29-1 and TRBJ2-5, with D perhaps TRBD1 (5 bases). The TCR originated in an adult with Crohn's disease. Sequencing was carried out using ileal tissue. The CDR3 DNA reads as TGCAGCGTTGAAGGTGGGGCATGGGGGACCCAGTACTTC. Encoded protein: CSVEGGAWGTQYF.